This T cell receptor beta chain was sequenced during a study of T-cell memory formation after mild COVID-19 (dated by TCRdb to about 2021). Notes on the research overall: Most TCR sequence clusters were specific to one of the two donors. Two young, previously healthy adult volunteers, one female and one male, were included in the cohort. In a couple of donors, T-cell clones that expanded and contracted after mild COVID-19 were tracked by sequencing TCRalpha and TCRbeta repertoires over time.

There are a few counts of this clonotype. The antigen this receptor binds is unknown. No base-level quality is on record; no much larger clone is a single base apart. The junction carries 14 bases between V and J, which are trimmed by 5 bases and 2 bases respectively. Via the germline V gene, CDR1 is SGHRS and CDR2 YFSETQ. CDR3 length: 15 amino acids, cysteine to phenylalanine. Of all the DNA, just the CDR3 is kept, 45 bases in frame from base 1. Study-wide findings and limitations: Some responding clones were detected in pre-infection memory, suggesting pre-existing cross-reactive memory T cells joined the SARS-CoV-2 response. Contracting CD4+ clones appeared mostly in the CM and EM memory subsets, whereas CD8+ clones were enriched in EMRA. The second-wave clones that peaked on day 37 were not confirmed to be SARS-CoV-2 specific. The study included only two mild cases, and larger cohorts that include severe cases with pre-infection samples were judged to be necessary. Clones that contracted from day 15 to 85 showed balanced CD4/CD8 phenotypes, whereas a second wave of clones that expanded from day 15 to 37 leaned towards CD4+.

PBMCs were isolated by Ficoll-Paque density gradient centrifugation. Sequencing used an Illumina NovaSeq 6000. cDNA libraries for TCRalpha and TCRbeta were prepared by 5'RACE using constant-segment primers, with sample barcodes and unique molecular identifiers added. RNA was extracted from every sample with Trizol reagent. Amplification of the libraries took two PCR steps, and the second step added a second sample barcode plus Illumina TruSeq adapters. Sequencing of libraries was performed on an Illumina NovaSeq with 2 x 150 bp paired-end reads. Per the source publication's procedure: The reads were demultiplexed and collapsed into UMI-guided consensus sequences using migec v1.2.7. Using mixcr v2.1.11, the UMI consensuses were aligned to TRA and TRB V and J templates and assembled into clonotypes. Clonotypes were classified as expanded or contracted when called significant by both edgeR and NoisET, with noise models trained on biological replicates. For edgeR calls, a false discovery rate-adjusted p below 0.01 and a log2 fold-change threshold of 1 were applied. As an exploratory analysis of dynamics, max-normalized trajectories of the 1000 most abundant clonotypes were examined with PCA combined with hierarchical clustering. Separately sequenced CD4+ and CD8+ repertoires were used to assign a CD4 or CD8 phenotype to each responding clone. The public reads were run again by TCRdb, first through fastp at Q25 and then through MiXCR, and only productive beta chains were kept. Rows with a matching CDR3 protein are joined into one entry that keeps the most common DNA and genes. TCRdb, not the original authors, processed these V and J calls. Across this sample there are roughly 320,000 distinct CDR3 sequences, with around 27% seen only once. The top ten hold approximately 15% of the sample.

The sequence derives from an adult woman who had mild COVID-19 (a few samples of this study predate the infection). The sample titles of this study are shuffled in the database, so cell type and time point are left out; the donor was told from shared clones. Specimen: PBMCs or a T cell subset sorted from them (not recorded which). The chain joins TRBV5-1 to TRBJ2-1, with the D gene too uncertain to name. The CDR3 sequence is CASSYSVPPYNEQFF. Here is the DNA: TGCGCCAGCAGTTACTCGGTACCACCCTACAATGAGCAGTTCTTC.